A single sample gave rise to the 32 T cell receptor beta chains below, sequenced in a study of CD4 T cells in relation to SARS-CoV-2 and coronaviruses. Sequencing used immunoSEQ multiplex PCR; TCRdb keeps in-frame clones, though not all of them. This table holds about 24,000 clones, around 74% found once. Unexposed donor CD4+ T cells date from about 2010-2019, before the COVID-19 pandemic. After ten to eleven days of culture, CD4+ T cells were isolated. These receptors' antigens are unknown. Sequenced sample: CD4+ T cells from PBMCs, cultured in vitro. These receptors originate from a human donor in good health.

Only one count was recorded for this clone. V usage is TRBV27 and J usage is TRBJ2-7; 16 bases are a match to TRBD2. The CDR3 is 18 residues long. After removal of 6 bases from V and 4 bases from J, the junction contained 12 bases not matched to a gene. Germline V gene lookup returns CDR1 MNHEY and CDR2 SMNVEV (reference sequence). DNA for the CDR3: TGTGCCAGCAGCCAAAGGGGGACTAGCGGGAGGGCTGGGTACGAGCAGTACTTC. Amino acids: CASSQRGTSGRAGYEQYF.

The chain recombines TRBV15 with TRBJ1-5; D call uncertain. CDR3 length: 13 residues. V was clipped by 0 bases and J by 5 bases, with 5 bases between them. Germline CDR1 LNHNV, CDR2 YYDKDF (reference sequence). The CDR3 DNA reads TGTGCCACCAGCAGAGAAGAAGATCAGCCCCAGCATTTT. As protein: CATSREEDQPQHF.

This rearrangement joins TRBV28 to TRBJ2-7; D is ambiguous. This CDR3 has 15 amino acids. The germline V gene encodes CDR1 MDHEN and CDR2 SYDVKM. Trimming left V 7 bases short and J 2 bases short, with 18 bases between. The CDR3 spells CASTTQGPNTYEQYF. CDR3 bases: TGTGCCAGCACAACACAAGGGCCTAATACCTACGAGCAGTACTTC.

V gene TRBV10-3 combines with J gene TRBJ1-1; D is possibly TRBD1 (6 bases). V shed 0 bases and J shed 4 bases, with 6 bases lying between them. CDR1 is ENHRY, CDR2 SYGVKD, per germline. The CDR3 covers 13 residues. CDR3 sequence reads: CAISESGATEAFF. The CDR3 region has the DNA TGTGCCATCAGTGAGTCGGGGGCCACTGAAGCTTTCTTT.

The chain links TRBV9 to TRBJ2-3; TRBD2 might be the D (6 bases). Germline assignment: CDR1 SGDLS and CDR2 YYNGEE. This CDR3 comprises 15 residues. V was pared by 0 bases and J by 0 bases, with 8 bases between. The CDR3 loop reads CASSVAGTSTDTQYF. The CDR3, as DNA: TGTGCCAGCAGCGTAGCCGGGACTAGCACAGATACGCAGTATTTT. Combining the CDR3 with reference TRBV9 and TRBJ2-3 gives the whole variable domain DSGVTQTPKHLITATGQRVTLRCSPRSGDLSVYWYQQSLDQGLQFLIQYYNGEERAKGNILERFSAQQFPDLHSELNLSSLELGDSALYFCASSVAGTSTDTQYFGPGTRLTVL.

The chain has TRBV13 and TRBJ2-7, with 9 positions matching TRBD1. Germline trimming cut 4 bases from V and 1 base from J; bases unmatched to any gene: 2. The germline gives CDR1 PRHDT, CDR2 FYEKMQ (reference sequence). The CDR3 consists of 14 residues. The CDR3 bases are TGTGCCAGCAGCTCGGGACAGGGTTCCTACGAGCAGTACTTC. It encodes CASSSGQGSYEQYF.

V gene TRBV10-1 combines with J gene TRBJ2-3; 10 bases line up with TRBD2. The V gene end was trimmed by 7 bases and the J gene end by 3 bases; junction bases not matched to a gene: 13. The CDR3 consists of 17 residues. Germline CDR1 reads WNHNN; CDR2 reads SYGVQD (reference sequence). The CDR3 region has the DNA TGCGCCAGCAATACCCTAGCGGGAGTAAATGGGACAGATACGCAGTATTTT. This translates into CASNTLAGVNGTDTQYF.

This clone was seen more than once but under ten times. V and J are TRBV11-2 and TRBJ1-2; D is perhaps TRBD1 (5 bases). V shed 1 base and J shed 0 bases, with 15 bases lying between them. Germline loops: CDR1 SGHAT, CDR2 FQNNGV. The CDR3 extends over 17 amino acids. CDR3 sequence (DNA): TGTGCCAGCAGCTTAGCCCCGGGACTGGGAGCTAACTATGGCTACACCTTC. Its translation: CASSLAPGLGANYGYTF.

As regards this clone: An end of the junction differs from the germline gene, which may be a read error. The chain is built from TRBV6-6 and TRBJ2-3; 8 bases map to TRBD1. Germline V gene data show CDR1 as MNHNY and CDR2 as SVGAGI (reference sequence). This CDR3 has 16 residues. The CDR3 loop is CASRYWTGRRTDTQYF. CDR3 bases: TGTGCCAGCAGATACTGGACAGGGCGGCGCACAGATACGCAGTATTTT.

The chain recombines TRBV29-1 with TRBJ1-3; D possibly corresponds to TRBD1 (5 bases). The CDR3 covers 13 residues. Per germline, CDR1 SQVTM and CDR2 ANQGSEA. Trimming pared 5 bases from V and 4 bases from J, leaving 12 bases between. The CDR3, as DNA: TGCAGCGTTCGGCCGGGGGTGGGAAACACCATATATTTT. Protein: CSVRPGVGNTIYF.

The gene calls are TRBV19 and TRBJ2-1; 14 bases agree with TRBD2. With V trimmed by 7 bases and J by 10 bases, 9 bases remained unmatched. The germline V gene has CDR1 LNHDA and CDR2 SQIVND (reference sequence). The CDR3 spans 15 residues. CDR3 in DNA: TGTGCCAGTACTAAAATGGGACTAGCGGGAGAAGAGCAGTTCTTC. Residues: CASTKMGLAGEEQFF.

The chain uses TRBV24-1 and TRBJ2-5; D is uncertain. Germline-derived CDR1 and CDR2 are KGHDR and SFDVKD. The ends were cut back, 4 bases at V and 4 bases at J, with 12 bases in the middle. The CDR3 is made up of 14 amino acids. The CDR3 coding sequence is TGTGCCACCAGTGACCCCAGGACCGCAGAGACCCAGTACTTC. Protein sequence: CATSDPRTAETQYF.

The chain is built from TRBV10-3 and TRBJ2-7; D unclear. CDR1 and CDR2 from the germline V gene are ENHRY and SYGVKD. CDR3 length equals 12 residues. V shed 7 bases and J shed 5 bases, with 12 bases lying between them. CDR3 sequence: CAITSGSHEQYF. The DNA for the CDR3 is TGTGCCATCACCTCCGGCTCTCACGAGCAGTACTTC.

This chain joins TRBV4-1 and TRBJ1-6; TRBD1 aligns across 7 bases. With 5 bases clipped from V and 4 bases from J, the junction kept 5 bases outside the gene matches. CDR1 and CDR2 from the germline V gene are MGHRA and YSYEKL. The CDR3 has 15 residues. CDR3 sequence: CASSSRTGYNSPLHF. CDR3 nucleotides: TGCGCCAGCAGCTCCCGGACAGGTTATAATTCACCCCTCCACTTT.

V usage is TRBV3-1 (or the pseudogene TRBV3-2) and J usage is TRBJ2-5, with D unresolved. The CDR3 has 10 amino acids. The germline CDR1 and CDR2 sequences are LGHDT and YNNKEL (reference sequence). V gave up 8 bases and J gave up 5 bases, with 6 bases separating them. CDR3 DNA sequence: TGTGCCAGCGCGCGGGAGACCCAGTACTTC. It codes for CASARETQYF.

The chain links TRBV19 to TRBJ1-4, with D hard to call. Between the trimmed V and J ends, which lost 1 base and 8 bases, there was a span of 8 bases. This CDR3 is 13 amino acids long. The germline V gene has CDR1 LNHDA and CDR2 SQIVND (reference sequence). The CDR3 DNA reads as TGTGCCAGTAGTATAGTCAGTCGAGAAAAACTGTTTTTT. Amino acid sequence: CASSIVSREKLFF.

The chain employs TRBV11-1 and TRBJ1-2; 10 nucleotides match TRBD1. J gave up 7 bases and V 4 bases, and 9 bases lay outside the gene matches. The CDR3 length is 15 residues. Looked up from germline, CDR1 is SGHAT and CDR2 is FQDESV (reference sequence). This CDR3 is CASSSSGTGAAGYTF. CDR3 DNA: TGTGCCAGCAGCTCCTCCGGGACAGGGGCTGCTGGCTACACCTTC.

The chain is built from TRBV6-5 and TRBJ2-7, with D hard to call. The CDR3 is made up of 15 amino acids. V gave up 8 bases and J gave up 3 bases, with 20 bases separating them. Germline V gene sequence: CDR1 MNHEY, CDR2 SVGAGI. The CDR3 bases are TGTGCCAGCCTGATTCGTGGCGATGTAGGCTACGAGCAGTACTTC. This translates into CASLIRGDVGYEQYF.

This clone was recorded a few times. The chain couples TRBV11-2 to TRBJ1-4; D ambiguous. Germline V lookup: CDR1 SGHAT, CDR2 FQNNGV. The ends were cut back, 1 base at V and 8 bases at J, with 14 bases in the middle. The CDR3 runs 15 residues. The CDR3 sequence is CASSLGGQMREKLFF. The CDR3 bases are TGTGCCAGCAGCTTAGGTGGGCAGATGAGAGAAAAACTGTTTTTT.

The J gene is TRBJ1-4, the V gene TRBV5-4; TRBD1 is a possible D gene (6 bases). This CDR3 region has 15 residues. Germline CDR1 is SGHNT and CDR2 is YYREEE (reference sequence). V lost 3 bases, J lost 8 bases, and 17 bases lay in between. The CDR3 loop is CASSYQQGEREKLFF. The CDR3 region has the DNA TGTGCCAGCAGCTACCAACAGGGAGAGCGCGAAAAACTGTTTTTT.

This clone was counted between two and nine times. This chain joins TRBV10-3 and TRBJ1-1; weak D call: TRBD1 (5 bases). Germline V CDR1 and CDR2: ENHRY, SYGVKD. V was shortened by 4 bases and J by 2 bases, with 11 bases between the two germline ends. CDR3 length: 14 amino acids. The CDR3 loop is CAISAGTVNTEAFF. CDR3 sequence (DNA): TGTGCCATCAGTGCCGGGACCGTAAACACTGAAGCTTTCTTT.

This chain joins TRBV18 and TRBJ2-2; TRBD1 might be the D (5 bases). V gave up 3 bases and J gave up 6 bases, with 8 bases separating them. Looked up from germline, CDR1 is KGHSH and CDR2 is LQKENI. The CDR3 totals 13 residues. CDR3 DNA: TGTGCCAGCTCACCTGACAGCGCCGGGGAGCTGTTTTTT. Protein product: CASSPDSAGELFF.

Written as DNA, the CDR3 is TGTGCCAGCAGTGACGTGGAGAATCAGCCCCAGCATTTT. Translated: CASSDVENQPQHF. The rearrangement links TRBV6-1 to TRBJ1-5; D gene uncertain. V was cut by 3 bases and J by 4 bases, with 7 bases left in between. CDR3 length: 13 amino acids. Germline assignment: CDR1 MNHNS and CDR2 SASEGT.

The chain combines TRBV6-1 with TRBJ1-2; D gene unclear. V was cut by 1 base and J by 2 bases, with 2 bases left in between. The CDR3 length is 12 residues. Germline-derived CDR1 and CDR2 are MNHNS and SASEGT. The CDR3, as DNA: TGTGCCAGCAGTGAAGTCAACTATGGCTACACCTTC. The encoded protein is CASSEVNYGYTF.

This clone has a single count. CDR3 sequence reads: CASAGQGAGEAFF. CDR3 in DNA: TGTGCCTCAGCGGGACAGGGGGCGGGTGAAGCTTTCTTT. The chain has TRBV30 and TRBJ1-1; 12 bases map to TRBD1. Per germline, CDR1 GTSNPN and CDR2 SVGIG (reference sequence). Unmatched junction bases numbered 7, after V lost 7 bases and J lost 7 bases. The CDR3 extends over 13 amino acids.

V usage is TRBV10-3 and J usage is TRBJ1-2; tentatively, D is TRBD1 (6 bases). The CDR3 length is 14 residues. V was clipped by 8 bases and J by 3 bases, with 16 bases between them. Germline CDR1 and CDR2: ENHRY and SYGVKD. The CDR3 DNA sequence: TGTGCCATCGGGGGTACAGGGATGGACTATGGCTACACCTTC. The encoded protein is CAIGGTGMDYGYTF.

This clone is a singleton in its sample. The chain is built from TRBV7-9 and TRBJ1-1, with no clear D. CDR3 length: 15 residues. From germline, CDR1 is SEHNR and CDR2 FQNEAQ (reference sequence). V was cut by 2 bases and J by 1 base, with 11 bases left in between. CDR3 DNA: TGTGCCAGCAGCTTACCAGTTACAAAGAACACTGAAGCTTTCTTT. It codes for CASSLPVTKNTEAFF.

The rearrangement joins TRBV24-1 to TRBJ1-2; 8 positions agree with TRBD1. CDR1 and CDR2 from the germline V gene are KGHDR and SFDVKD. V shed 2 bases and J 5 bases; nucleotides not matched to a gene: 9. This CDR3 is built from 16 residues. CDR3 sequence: CATSDSPPGQEYGYTF. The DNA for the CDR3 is TGTGCCACCAGTGATTCCCCCCCGGGACAGGAGTATGGCTACACCTTC.

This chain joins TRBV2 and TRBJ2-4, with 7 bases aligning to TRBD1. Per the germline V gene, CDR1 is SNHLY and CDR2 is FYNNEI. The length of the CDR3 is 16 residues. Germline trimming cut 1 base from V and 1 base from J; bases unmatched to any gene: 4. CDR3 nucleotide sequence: TGTGCCAGCAGTGAAGGCGAGGGACAGGCCAAAAACATTCAGTACTTC. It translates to CASSEGEGQAKNIQYF.

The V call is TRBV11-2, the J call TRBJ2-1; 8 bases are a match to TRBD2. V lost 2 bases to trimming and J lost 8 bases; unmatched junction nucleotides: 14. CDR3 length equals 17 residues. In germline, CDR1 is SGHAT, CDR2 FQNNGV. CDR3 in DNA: TGTGCCAGCAGCTTATTTGGGTCTAGCGGGCTTCAATATGAGCAGTTCTTC. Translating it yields CASSLFGSSGLQYEQFF.

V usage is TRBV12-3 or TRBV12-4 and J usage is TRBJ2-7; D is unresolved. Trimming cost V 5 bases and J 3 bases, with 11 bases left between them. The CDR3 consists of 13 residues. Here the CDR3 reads CASSLSSDYEQYF. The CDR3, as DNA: TGTGCCAGCAGTCTATCCTCGGACTACGAGCAGTACTTC.

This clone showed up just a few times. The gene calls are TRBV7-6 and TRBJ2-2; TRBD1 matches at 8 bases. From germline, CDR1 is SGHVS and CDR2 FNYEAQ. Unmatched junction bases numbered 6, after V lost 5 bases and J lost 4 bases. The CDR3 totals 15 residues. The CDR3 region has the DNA TGTGCCAGCAGCACGGGACAGGCCGGCACCGGGGAGCTGTTTTTT. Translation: CASSTGQAGTGELFF.